The 22 T cell receptor beta chains in this list originate from one sample, sequenced in a study of control samples from healthy donors and cancer patients. This table comes from immunoSEQ multiplex PCR, and its TCRdb copy is limited to in-frame clones, with some not included. The sample shows some 150,000 clones, 75% to 95% of them seen only once. Sequenced sample: blood. The receptor set was obtained from a man under 40 in good health.

This rearrangement joins TRBV6-1 to TRBJ2-7; 10 bases align to TRBD1. The V gene end was trimmed by 2 bases and the J gene end by 7 bases; junction bases not matched to a gene: 5. CDR1 and CDR2 (germline): MNHNS, SASEGT. CDR3 length: 14 residues. This CDR3 is CASSERQGASEQYF. The CDR3 DNA reads TGTGCCAGCAGTGAAAGACAGGGGGCGAGTGAGCAGTACTTC.

This chain uses TRBV5-1 with TRBJ2-7; D is possibly TRBD1 or TRBD2 (5 bases each). Trimming stripped 7 bases from V and 4 bases from J, with 15 bases between. The CDR3 is 13 amino acids. Germline V gene lookup returns CDR1 SGHRS and CDR2 YFSETQ. The CDR3 DNA follows: TGCGCCAGCCGGGACCCATGGCAATACGAGCAGTACTTC. It is translated as CASRDPWQYEQYF.

The chain links TRBV28 to TRBJ1-2; tentative D call: TRBD1 (6 bases). The CDR3 is made up of 14 amino acids. Trimming removed 2 bases at V and 6 bases at J, with 13 bases between. Germline assignment: CDR1 MDHEN and CDR2 SYDVKM. CDR3 amino acids: CASSLSLPGDGYTF. The CDR3 nucleotides read TGTGCCAGCAGTTTAAGTTTGCCAGGGGATGGCTACACCTTC.

The chain employs TRBV6-4 and TRBJ2-1, with D possibly TRBD2 on 5 matching bases. The CDR3 has 13 amino acids. V was clipped by 3 bases and J by 10 bases, with 13 bases between them. From germline, CDR1 is MRHNA and CDR2 SNTAGT. The DNA for the CDR3 is TGTGCCAGCAGTGAAGGTCTTGGCGGGGAGCAGTTCTTC. Protein: CASSEGLGGEQFF.

This chain uses TRBV19 with TRBJ2-5, with 12 nucleotides matching TRBD2. With 3 bases clipped from V and 2 bases from J, the junction kept 4 bases outside the gene matches. CDR3 size: 16 residues. Germline CDR1 LNHDA, CDR2 SQIVND (reference sequence). CDR3 sequence reads: CASSMWTSGVQETQYF. The CDR3 DNA is TGTGCCAGTAGTATGTGGACTAGCGGGGTGCAAGAGACCCAGTACTTC.

This clone was seen once. The chain has TRBV30 and TRBJ2-1; D unclear. The V gene lost 4 bases and the J gene lost 4 bases, with 8 bases spanning the gap. CDR3 length: 12 amino acids. The V gene's germline CDR1 is GTSNPN and CDR2 SVGIG (reference sequence). CDR3 residues: CAWTGFYNEQFF. The CDR3 DNA reads as TGTGCCTGGACAGGATTTTACAATGAGCAGTTCTTC.

DNA for the CDR3: TGTGCCAGCAGTGACCGACAGTCAGTGTCAGGCTACACCTTC. Translation: CASSDRQSVSGYTF. The chain combines TRBV6-1 with TRBJ1-2; tentative D call: TRBD1 (5 bases). This CDR3 spans 14 amino acids. In germline, CDR1 is MNHNS, CDR2 SASEGT. V lost 3 bases, J lost 8 bases, and 16 bases lay in between.

V usage is TRBV19 and J usage is TRBJ2-6; TRBD1 agrees at 10 bases. CDR1 is LNHDA, CDR2 SQIVND, per germline (reference sequence). Trimming cost V 4 bases and J 0 bases; bases outside gene matches: 12. The length of the CDR3 is 20 residues. The chain's CDR3 is CASSTTGTGAGGSGANVLTF. In DNA, the CDR3 is TGTGCCAGTAGTACAACCGGGACAGGGGCCGGGGGCTCTGGGGCCAACGTCCTGACTTTC. Filled out from reference TRBV19 and TRBJ2-6, the complete variable domain reads DGGITQSPKYLFRKEGQNVTLSCEQNLNHDAMYWYRQDPGQGLRLIYYSQIVNDFQKGDIAEGYSVSREKKESFPLTVTSAQKNPTAFYLCASSTTGTGAGGSGANVLTFGAGSRLTVL.

V usage is TRBV7-9 and J usage is TRBJ1-2; D unclear. V lost 4 bases and J lost 2, with 11 bases in between. The CDR3 has 14 amino acids. Germline V gene sequence: CDR1 SEHNR, CDR2 FQNEAQ (reference sequence). The CDR3 nucleotides read TGTGCCAGCAGCTCCGACTTACAGAACTATGGCTACACCTTC. Its translation is CASSSDLQNYGYTF.

The chain is built from TRBV7-6 and TRBJ1-4; TRBD1 aligns across 9 bases. Germline V gene data show CDR1 as SGHVS and CDR2 as FNYEAQ. Unmatched junction bases numbered 6, after V lost 5 bases and J lost 8 bases. The CDR3 sequence is 14 residues long. This CDR3 reads CASSDGQGHEKLFF. CDR3 in DNA: TGTGCCAGCAGCGACGGACAGGGGCACGAAAAACTGTTTTTT. Looking up the rest from reference TRBV7-6 and TRBJ1-4 gives the full variable domain: GAGVSQSPRYKVTKRGQDVALRCDPISGHVSLYWYRQALGQGPEFLTYFNYEAQQDKSGLPNDRFSAERPEGSISTLTIQRTEQRDSAMYRCASSDGQGHEKLFFGSGTQLSVL.

The J gene is TRBJ2-5, the V gene TRBV29-1, with 7 positions matching TRBD1. Germline values: CDR1 SQVTM, CDR2 ANQGSEA. This CDR3 contains 16 residues. J lost 5 bases, V lost 4 bases, and 16 bases had no gene match. CDR3 sequence reads: CSVVPTTGAVGETQYF. CDR3 nucleotides: TGCAGCGTTGTTCCCACAACAGGGGCGGTAGGGGAGACCCAGTACTTC.

This clone was picked up one time. The chain is built from TRBV2 and TRBJ2-7; D gene ambiguous. This CDR3 comprises 11 residues. CDR1 is SNHLY and CDR2 is FYNNEI in the germline V gene. V was cut by 5 bases and J by 3 bases, with 5 bases left in between. The CDR3 nucleotides read TGTGCCAGCAGTACTAACTACGAGCAGTACTTC. It yields the protein CASSTNYEQYF. Complete variable domain (other parts from reference TRBV2 and TRBJ2-7): EPEVTQTPSHQVTQMGQEVILRCVPISNHLYFYWYRQILGQKVEFLVSFYNNEISEKSEIFDDQFSVERPDGSNFTLKIRSTKLEDSAMYFCASSTNYEQYFGPGTRLTVT.

The chain combines TRBV6-5 with TRBJ2-2, with D hard to call. CDR3 length equals 16 residues. V was cut by 0 bases and J by 1 base, with 9 bases left in between. Germline lookup yields CDR1 MNHEY and CDR2 SVGAGI. This CDR3 is CASSYSDYRNTGELFF. DNA of the CDR3: TGTGCCAGCAGTTACTCGGATTACAGGAACACCGGGGAGCTGTTTTTT.

The V and J genes are TRBV18 and TRBJ2-3, with D hard to call. This CDR3 comprises 14 residues. The V end was cut by 4 bases, the J end by 1 base, with 9 bases between. The V gene's germline CDR1 is KGHSH and CDR2 LQKENI. CDR3 protein: CASSQVFRTDTQYF. In DNA, the CDR3 is TGTGCCAGCTCACAGGTTTTTCGCACAGATACGCAGTATTTT.

The chain employs TRBV11-3 and TRBJ1-1; D remains unclear. CDR3 length: 16 amino acids. Germline CDR1 is SGHNT and CDR2 is YENEEA. The V end lost 0 bases, the J end lost 0 bases, and 11 bases lay between the germline ends. The CDR3 DNA follows: TGTGCCAGCAGCTTAGATTTTAGAGGCATGAACACTGAAGCTTTCTTT. It specifies CASSLDFRGMNTEAFF.

The rearrangement joins TRBV10-3 to TRBJ1-2, with no clear D. Trimming stripped 11 bases from V and 2 bases from J, with 18 bases between. The germline V gene has CDR1 ENHRY and CDR2 SYGVKD. The CDR3 length is 14 residues. The CDR3 DNA sequence: TGTGCCGCTTCGGAGGAAGGGCTCAACTATGGCTACACCTTC. Encoded protein: CAASEEGLNYGYTF.

The chain couples TRBV18 to TRBJ1-4, with D perhaps TRBD1 (6 bases). From germline, CDR1 is KGHSH and CDR2 LQKENI. The CDR3 contains 16 residues. Between the trimmed V and J ends, which lost 10 bases and 4 bases, there was a span of 22 bases. The CDR3 DNA sequence: TGTGCCATCCATCAGGAAACGGACAGTTATAATGAAAAACTGTTTTTT. It specifies CAIHQETDSYNEKLFF.

The CDR3: CASSVRGSSYNEQFF. CDR3 coding DNA: TGTGCCAGCAGCGTAAGGGGTAGCTCCTACAATGAGCAGTTCTTC. The chain carries TRBV9 and TRBJ2-1, with D perhaps matching TRBD1 (5 bases). CDR1 and CDR2 from the germline V gene are SGDLS and YYNGEE. The CDR3 extends over 15 amino acids. V lost 1 base to trimming and J lost 0 bases, with 8 bases between them. Full variable domain (rest looked up from reference TRBV9 and TRBJ2-1): DSGVTQTPKHLITATGQRVTLRCSPRSGDLSVYWYQQSLDQGLQFLIQYYNGEERAKGNILERFSAQQFPDLHSELNLSSLELGDSALYFCASSVRGSSYNEQFFGPGTRLTVL.

The CDR3 sequence: CASSQDLTAELFF. The DNA for the CDR3 is TGCGCCAGCAGCCAAGATCTAACGGCGGAACTGTTTTTT. V usage is TRBV4-1 and J usage is TRBJ1-4; D unclear. Looked up from germline, CDR1 is MGHRA and CDR2 is YSYEKL. V dropped 0 bases and J dropped 12 bases, with 11 bases sitting between them. The CDR3 spans 13 residues.

The V call is TRBV15, the J call TRBJ2-7; TRBD1 matches at 7 bases. The J segment lost 4 bases and the V segment lost 1 base, leaving 4 bases of the junction unmatched. Germline values: CDR1 LNHNV, CDR2 YYDKDF (reference sequence). The CDR3 totals 14 residues. The CDR3, as DNA: TGTGCCACCAGCAGAGCAGGCAGGGGGTACGAGCAGTACTTC. Translation gives CATSRAGRGYEQYF.

This clone came up once. The V gene is TRBV6-2 or TRBV6-3, the J gene TRBJ2-2; D call uncertain. Germline CDR1 reads MNHEY; CDR2 reads SVGEGT. Between the trimmed V and J ends, which lost 5 bases and 1 base, there was a span of 8 bases. The CDR3 consists of 14 residues. The CDR3 coding sequence is TGTGCCAGCAGTCGAAGTCTGAACACCGGGGAGCTGTTTTTT. Residues: CASSRSLNTGELFF.

This chain links TRBV9 with TRBJ1-1; no clear D. The CDR3 length is 13 residues. Germline V gene data show CDR1 as SGDLS and CDR2 as YYNGEE. The V gene lost 4 bases and the J gene lost 4 bases, with 11 bases spanning the gap. CDR3 sequence: CASSPGRGTEAFF. Here the CDR3 DNA reads TGTGCCAGCAGCCCCGGACGGGGCACTGAAGCTTTCTTT.